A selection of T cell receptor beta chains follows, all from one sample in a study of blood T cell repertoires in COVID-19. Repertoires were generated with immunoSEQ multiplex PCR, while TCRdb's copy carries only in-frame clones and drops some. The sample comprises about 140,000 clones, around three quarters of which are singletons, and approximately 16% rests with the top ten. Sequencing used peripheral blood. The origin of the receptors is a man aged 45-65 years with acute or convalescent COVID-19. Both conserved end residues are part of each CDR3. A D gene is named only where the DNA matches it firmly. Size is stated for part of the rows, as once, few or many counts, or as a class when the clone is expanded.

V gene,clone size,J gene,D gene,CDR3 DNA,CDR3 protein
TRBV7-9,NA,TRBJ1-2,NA,TGTGCCAGCAGCTTATCAGGGGACCTCTATGGCTACACCTTC,CASSLSGDLYGYTF
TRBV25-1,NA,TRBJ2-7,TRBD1,TGTGCCAGCAGTCAGCGACAGGGTAAATCCTACGAGCAGTACTTC,CASSQRQGKSYEQYF
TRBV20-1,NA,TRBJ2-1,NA,TGCAGTGCTGCCCCAGGGACAGAGCAGTTCTTC,CSAAPGTEQFF
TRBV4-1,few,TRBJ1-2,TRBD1,TGCGCCAGCAGCCAAGATAGAGGGACAGGGTACAACTATGGCTACACCTTC,CASSQDRGTGYNYGYTF
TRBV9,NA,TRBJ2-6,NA,TGTGCCAGCAGCCCCCGAGGGGGACCCGGGGCCAACGTCCTGACTTTC,CASSPRGGPGANVLTF
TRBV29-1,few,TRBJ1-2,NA,TGCAGCGCAAACTTGGCAGGGTCCTATGGCTACACCTTC,CSANLAGSYGYTF
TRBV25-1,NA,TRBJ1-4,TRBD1,TGTGCCAGCAGTGAATACAGAGGACAGGGAAATGAAAAACTGTTTTTT,CASSEYRGQGNEKLFF
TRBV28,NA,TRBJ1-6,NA,TGTGCCAGCAGTCTACAGGGTGGGGTAGATTCACCCCTCCACTTT,CASSLQGGVDSPLHF
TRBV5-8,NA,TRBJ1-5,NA,TGTGCCAGCAGCTTGTTTACGGGGTATGGTCAGCCCCAGCATTTT,CASSLFTGYGQPQHF
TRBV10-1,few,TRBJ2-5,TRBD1,TGCGCCAGCAGCGCACGAGGGACAGGGGATGAGACCCAGTACTTC,CASSARGTGDETQYF
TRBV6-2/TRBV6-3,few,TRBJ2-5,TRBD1,TGTGCCAGCAGTATCCGGGACAGGGGAGAGACCCAGTACTTC,CASSIRDRGETQYF
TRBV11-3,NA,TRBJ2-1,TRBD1,TGTGCCAGCAGCCAGATGACAGGGGCAGGGCAGTTCTTC,CASSQMTGAGQFF
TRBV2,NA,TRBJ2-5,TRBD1,TGTGCCAGCACCCTGACAGGGGGGGAAGAGACCCAGTACTTC,CASTLTGGEETQYF
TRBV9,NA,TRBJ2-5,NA,TGTGCCAGCAGCGCCTCCCCCCTTCTGCAAGAGACCCAGTACTTC,CASSASPLLQETQYF
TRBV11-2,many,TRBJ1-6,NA,TGTGCCAGCAGCTTATCGGGTCCACCCCTCCACTTT,CASSLSGPPLHF
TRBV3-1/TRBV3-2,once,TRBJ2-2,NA,TGTGCCAGCAGCCAAGTTACAGTCGCCGGGGAGCTGTTTTTT,CASSQVTVAGELFF
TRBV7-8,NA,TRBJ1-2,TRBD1,TGTGCCAGCAGCTTAGGACCGTGGGACAGGGGTGGTTATGGCTACACCTTC,CASSLGPWDRGGYGYTF
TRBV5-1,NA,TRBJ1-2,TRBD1,TGCGCCAGCAGCACTTCGGACAGGGGGCTGTATGGCTACACCTTC,CASSTSDRGLYGYTF
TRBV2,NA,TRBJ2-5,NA,TGTGCCAGCAGTTCCGACAGACAAGAGACCCAGTACTTC,CASSSDRQETQYF
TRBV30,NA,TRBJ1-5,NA,TGTGCCTGGAGTAGTAGTCAGGATCAGCCCCAGCATTTT,CAWSSSQDQPQHF
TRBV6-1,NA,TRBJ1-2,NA,TGTGCCAGCAGTGAACAAACTAACTATGGCTACACCTTC,CASSEQTNYGYTF
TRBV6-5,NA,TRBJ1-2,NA,TGTGCCACCCTGGGCCTTTATGGCTACACCTTC,CATLGLYGYTF
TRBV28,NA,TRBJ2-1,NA,TGTGCCAGCAGTTTCCAGGGCGGTCCTTACAATGAGCAGTTCTTC,CASSFQGGPYNEQFF
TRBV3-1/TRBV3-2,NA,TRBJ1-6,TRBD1,TGTGCCAGCAGCCAACGGACAGGGGTCAGTAATTCACCCCTCCACTTT,CASSQRTGVSNSPLHF
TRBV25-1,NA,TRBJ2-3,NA,TGTGCCAGCAGTCAGGCAACCGGGGGTGCGCAGTATTTT,CASSQATGGAQYF
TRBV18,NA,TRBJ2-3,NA,TGTGCCAGCTCACTAAACCGACTAGGTCCAGATACGCAGTATTTT,CASSLNRLGPDTQYF
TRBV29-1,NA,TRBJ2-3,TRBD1,TGCAGCGTTACCGGGACAGGGGGCGCAGATACGCAGTATTTT,CSVTGTGGADTQYF
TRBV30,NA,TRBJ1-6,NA,TGTGCCTGGAGACGAACGGACAGTAGAAACATTTCACCCCTCCACTTT,CAWRRTDSRNISPLHF
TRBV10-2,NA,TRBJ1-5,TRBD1,TGCGCCACCGGGACAGGGAATCAGCCCCAGCATTTT,CATGTGNQPQHF
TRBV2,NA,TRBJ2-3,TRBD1,TGTGCCAGCAGTGTGACAGGGGGCCCAGATACGCAGTATTTT,CASSVTGGPDTQYF
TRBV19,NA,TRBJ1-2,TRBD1,TGTGCCAGTAGTAGAGGACCAGGGGGCACATTTGGCTACACCTTC,CASSRGPGGTFGYTF
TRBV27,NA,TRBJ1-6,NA,TGTGCCAGCCGCCCCTGGCGGGATAATTCACCCCTCCACTTT,CASRPWRDNSPLHF
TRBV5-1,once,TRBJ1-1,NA,TGCGCCAGCAGCAGGGACTTTGGTGGGGACACTGAAGCTTTCTTT,CASSRDFGGDTEAFF
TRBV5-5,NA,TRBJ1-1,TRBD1,TGTGCCAGCAGCTTGGTGTTAGCAGGGGGGATTAGAAATGAAGCTTTCTTT,CASSLVLAGGIRNEAFF
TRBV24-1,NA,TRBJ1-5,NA,TGTGCCACCAGTGATTTGCAGGGTGGGGTGGATCAGCCCCAGCATTTT,CATSDLQGGVDQPQHF
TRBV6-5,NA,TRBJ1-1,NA,TGTGCCAGCAGCAGGGTGGGGAACACTGAAGCTTTCTTT,CASSRVGNTEAFF
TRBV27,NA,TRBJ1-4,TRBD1,TGTGCCAGCAGTTTCAGGGGGCGTAATGAAAAACTGTTTTTT,CASSFRGRNEKLFF
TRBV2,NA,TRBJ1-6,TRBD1,TGTGCCAGCAGCCCCCTCGACAGGGTAGGGTCACCCCTCCACTTT,CASSPLDRVGSPLHF
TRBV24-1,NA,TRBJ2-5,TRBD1,TGTGCCACCAGTGATTTGATAACCGGGACAGGGGGCCGGGAGACCCAGTACTTC,CATSDLITGTGGRETQYF
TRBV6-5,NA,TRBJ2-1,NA,TGTGCCAGCAGGCTCAGGGTTGTCTATGAGCAGTTCTTC,CASRLRVVYEQFF
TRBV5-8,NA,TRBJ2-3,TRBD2,TGTGCCAGCAGCTTGGGCCTAGCGGCTAGCACAGATACGCAGTATTTT,CASSLGLAASTDTQYF
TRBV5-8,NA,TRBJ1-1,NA,TGTGCCAGCAGCGTAAACACTGAAGCTTTCTTT,CASSVNTEAFF
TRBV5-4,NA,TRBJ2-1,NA,TGTGCCAGCAGCTTGGACAGTTGGTACTCCTACAATGAGCAGTTCTTC,CASSLDSWYSYNEQFF
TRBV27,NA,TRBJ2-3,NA,TGTGCCAGCAGTTCAAACCCGGGGTCGACAGATACGCAGTATTTT,CASSSNPGSTDTQYF
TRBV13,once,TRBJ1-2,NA,TGTGCCAGCAGCTTCTCAGGGCCTAATCCAAACTATGGCTACACCTTC,CASSFSGPNPNYGYTF
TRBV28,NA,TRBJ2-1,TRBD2,TGTGCCAGCAGTGGAAGCGGGGCCGACACTTACAATGAGCAGTTCTTC,CASSGSGADTYNEQFF
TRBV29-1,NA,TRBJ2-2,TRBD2,TGCAGCGTAGCGGGACTAGCGAGCACCGGGGAGCTGTTTTTT,CSVAGLASTGELFF
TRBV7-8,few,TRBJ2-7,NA,TGTGCCAGCAGACCCCGGGGGTACGAGCAGTACTTC,CASRPRGYEQYF